This TCR beta chain was captured in a study of CD8+ T cells in alopecia areata. Findings and limits, study-wide: Normal scalp showed lower clonality than lesional scalp, especially alopecia totalis/universalis.

With respect to this clone: Its antigen remains unknown.

Sequencing templates came from extracted RNA that was reverse transcribed into cDNA. Profiled with immunoSEQ multiplex PCR; TCRdb holds only in-frame clones, not every one. Of 200,000 to 250,000 clones in the sample, roughly three fifths were seen once. V was clipped by 4 bases and J by 5 bases; unmatched bases: 6. The CDR3 totals 14 residues. In germline, CDR1 is MGHRA, CDR2 YSYEKL. The sample comprised CD8+ T cells sorted from blood. The clonotype was recovered from a human donor in good health. The chain recombines TRBV4-1 with TRBJ2-5, with 8 positions matching TRBD1. The CDR3 here is CASSLGQGGETQYF. The CDR3 DNA follows: TGCGCCAGCAGCCTCGGACAGGGTGGGGAGACCCAGTACTTC.